The 23 T cell receptor beta chains given below trace back to one sample, sequenced in a study of blood T cell repertoires in COVID-19. Using immunoSEQ multiplex PCR, the repertoire was profiled, and TCRdb retains in-frame clones only, with some absent. In the table there are approximately 500,000 clones, roughly nine tenths of which are singletons. The specimen sequenced was peripheral blood. Source of these receptors: a man aged 18-30 years with COVID-19, enrolled during active disease.

The chain carries TRBV5-4 and TRBJ2-7; 10 bases align to TRBD2. There are 13 residues in the CDR3. The V gene's germline CDR1 is SGHNT and CDR2 YYREEE (reference sequence). V shed 7 bases and J 1 base; nucleotides not matched to a gene: 2. CDR3 in amino acids: CASQTSGSYEQYF. DNA of the CDR3: TGTGCCAGCCAGACTAGCGGGTCCTACGAGCAGTACTTC.

This clone was counted a single time. This chain joins TRBV7-6 and TRBJ1-6; D gene ambiguous. The CDR3 consists of 15 residues. CDR1 is SGHVS, CDR2 FNYEAQ, per germline. Trimming stripped 5 bases from V and 2 bases from J, with 10 bases between. CDR3 in DNA: TGTGCCAGCAGCGGATACAGTACCTATAATTCACCCCTCCACTTT. Residues: CASSGYSTYNSPLHF. Full variable domain (outside the CDR3, taken from reference TRBV7-6 and TRBJ1-6): GAGVSQSPRYKVTKRGQDVALRCDPISGHVSLYWYRQALGQGPEFLTYFNYEAQQDKSGLPNDRFSAERPEGSISTLTIQRTEQRDSAMYRCASSGYSTYNSPLHFGNGTRLTVT.

V and J are TRBV11-2 and TRBJ2-7; 7 nucleotides align to TRBD2. This CDR3 spans 14 amino acids. V lost 1 base to trimming and J lost 0 bases; unmatched junction nucleotides: 0. Germline V CDR1 and CDR2: SGHAT, FQNNGV. Written as DNA, the CDR3 is TGTGCCAGCAGCTTAGGCGGGAGCTCCTACGAGCAGTACTTC. This encodes CASSLGGSSYEQYF.

The genes are TRBV2 and TRBJ2-7; possible D gene TRBD2, 6 bases. Trimming took off 4 bases at V and 0 bases at J, with 10 bases between the two ends. Germline CDR1 and CDR2: SNHLY and FYNNEI. The CDR3 extends over 14 amino acids. The CDR3: CASSGDSHSYEQYF. For the CDR3, the DNA is TGTGCCAGCAGTGGGGACTCTCACTCCTACGAGCAGTACTTC.

The chain uses TRBV3-1 (or the pseudogene TRBV3-2) and TRBJ1-1; D possibly corresponds to TRBD1 (5 bases). V lost 4 bases to trimming and J lost 0 bases, with 9 bases between them. From germline, CDR1 is LGHDT and CDR2 YNNKEL (reference sequence). The CDR3 covers 14 residues. CDR3 residues: CASSLGQMNTEAFF. Here the CDR3 DNA reads TGTGCCAGCAGCCTTGGACAAATGAACACTGAAGCTTTCTTT.

The V call is TRBV24-1, the J call TRBJ2-1, with 10 bases identical to TRBD1. Germline CDR1 reads KGHDR; CDR2 reads SFDVKD. J lost 6 bases, V lost 7 bases, and 2 bases had no gene match. CDR3 length: 13 residues. The CDR3 here is CATRGTGVNEQFF. In nucleotides, the CDR3 is TGTGCCACCAGGGGGACAGGGGTCAATGAGCAGTTCTTC.

The gene calls are TRBV9 and TRBJ2-7; TRBD2 might be the D (5 bases). Germline-derived CDR1 and CDR2 are SGDLS and YYNGEE. The CDR3 sequence is 13 residues long. V dropped 4 bases and J dropped 4 bases, with 12 bases sitting between them. The CDR3 region has the DNA TGTGCCAGCAGCTCAAGTGGAGGTTACGAGCAGTACTTC. Protein: CASSSSGGYEQYF.

This clone showed up just once. V gene TRBV7-6 combines with J gene TRBJ2-2; 7 bases line up with TRBD1. Germline assignment: CDR1 SGHVS and CDR2 FNYEAQ. CDR3 length: 15 amino acids. V was clipped by 5 bases and J by 4 bases; unmatched bases: 7. CDR3 protein: CASSQQDRATGELFF. CDR3 nucleotide sequence: TGTGCCAGCAGCCAACAAGACAGGGCCACCGGGGAGCTGTTTTTT.

The V call is TRBV30, the J call TRBJ2-7, with 9 bases fitting TRBD1. Trimming cost V 3 bases and J 4 bases; bases outside gene matches: 4. The CDR3 spans 13 residues. From germline, CDR1 is GTSNPN and CDR2 SVGIG (reference sequence). The CDR3 reads CAWRGTGSYEQYF. The CDR3 DNA reads as TGTGCCTGGAGAGGGACAGGGAGTTACGAGCAGTACTTC.

The chain combines TRBV5-1 with TRBJ2-1; 8 bases align to TRBD1. The CDR3 loop spans 14 amino acids. The V gene's germline CDR1 is SGHRS and CDR2 YFSETQ. With 5 bases clipped from V and 7 bases from J, the junction kept 8 bases outside the gene matches. The CDR3 DNA is TGCGCCAGCAGTCCCGGGACAGGAACTAATGAGCAGTTCTTC. It encodes CASSPGTGTNEQFF.

This clone came up once. The chain links TRBV7-9 to TRBJ1-1; a possible D gene is TRBD1 (5 bases). Trimming stripped 3 bases from V and 7 bases from J, with 12 bases between. This CDR3 has 13 amino acids. The V gene's germline CDR1 is SEHNR and CDR2 FQNEAQ (reference sequence). The CDR3 DNA follows: TGTGCCAGCAGCTTCTCGACAGTGGGTGAAGCTTTCTTT. Amino acids: CASSFSTVGEAFF.

The chain employs TRBV13 and TRBJ2-7; D is possibly TRBD1 (7 bases). The CDR3 spans 14 residues. Germline CDR1 reads PRHDT; CDR2 reads FYEKMQ (reference sequence). Trimming took 4 bases from V and 3 from J, leaving 13 bases between them. This CDR3 is CASSSGGLIYEQYF. The CDR3 DNA sequence: TGTGCCAGCAGCTCAGGGGGACTTATCTACGAGCAGTACTTC.

This chain joins TRBV5-4 and TRBJ2-2; D may be TRBD2 (7 bases). The ends were cut back, 6 bases at V and 0 bases at J, with 15 bases in the middle. The CDR3 is 16 amino acids. Per germline, CDR1 SGHNT and CDR2 YYREEE (reference sequence). CDR3: CASTWGGRPNTGELFF. The CDR3 DNA is TGTGCCAGCACCTGGGGGGGGCGCCCGAACACCGGGGAGCTGTTTTTT.

This clone was counted once. The genes are TRBV27 and TRBJ2-7, with 9 nucleotides matching TRBD1. Germline V gene lookup returns CDR1 MNHEY and CDR2 SMNVEV (reference sequence). V lost 2 bases and J lost 0; bases outside the gene matches: 8. This CDR3 is built from 17 residues. The chain's CDR3 is CASSLNSGTGSSYEQYF. Written as DNA, the CDR3 is TGTGCCAGCAGTTTAAACTCCGGGACAGGGAGCTCCTACGAGCAGTACTTC.

The V gene is TRBV5-1, the J gene TRBJ2-5; D is possibly TRBD1 (5 bases). This CDR3 contains 15 residues. Trimming removed 4 bases at V and 5 bases at J, with 18 bases between. From germline, CDR1 is SGHRS and CDR2 YFSETQ. The CDR3 nucleotides are TGCGCCAGCAGCACGGCGGACACCCCGCCCGAGACCCAGTACTTC. Translated: CASSTADTPPETQYF. Full variable domain (remainder filled in from reference TRBV5-1 and TRBJ2-5): KAGVTQTPRYLIKTRGQQVTLSCSPISGHRSVSWYQQTPGQGLQFLFEYFSETQRNKGNFPGRFSGRQFSNSRSEMNVSTLELGDSALYLCASSTADTPPETQYFGPGTRLLVL.

CDR3 sequence reads: CASSLTGERRSEKLFF. In DNA form, the CDR3 reads TGTGCCAGCTCACTCACAGGTGAGAGGCGGAGTGAAAAACTGTTTTTT. The chain recombines TRBV18 with TRBJ1-4; the D gene is possibly TRBD1 (5 bases). V shed 4 bases and J shed 7 bases, with 19 bases lying between them. Germline values: CDR1 KGHSH, CDR2 LQKENI. The CDR3 extends over 16 amino acids.

This clone was seen a single time. The chain couples TRBV5-6 to TRBJ2-7, with 8 bases aligning to TRBD1. CDR1 is SGHDT, CDR2 YYEEEE, per germline. Germline trimming cut 1 base from V and 4 bases from J; bases unmatched to any gene: 10. The CDR3 consists of 16 residues. CDR3 nucleotide sequence: TGTGCCAGCAGCTTGAACCGAGGACAGGGAGGATACGAGCAGTACTTC. Translated, it gives CASSLNRGQGGYEQYF.

This clone is a singleton in its sample. This chain uses TRBV19 with TRBJ1-5; D may be TRBD1 (5 bases). This CDR3 comprises 15 residues. CDR1 and CDR2 from the germline V gene are LNHDA and SQIVND (reference sequence). Trimming shortened V by 6 bases and J by 7 bases, and 19 bases separated the two germline ends. The CDR3, as DNA: TGTGCCAGTAGCCTTTCTACAAGGGGTTGGCAGCCCCAGCATTTT. Protein sequence: CASSLSTRGWQPQHF.

The gene calls are TRBV12-5 and TRBJ2-3; tentatively, D is TRBD1 (6 bases). Germline V gene data show CDR1 as LGHNT and CDR2 as FRNRAP. The CDR3 contains 17 residues. V shed 1 base and J shed 0 bases, with 14 bases lying between them. DNA of the CDR3: TGTGCTAGTGGTTTGGCTCACCTTCAGGGGAGCACAGATACGCAGTATTTT. Residues: CASGLAHLQGSTDTQYF. Together with reference TRBV12-5 and TRBJ2-3, the CDR3 gives the full variable domain: DARVTQTPRHKVTEMGQEVTMRCQPILGHNTVFWYRQTMMQGLELLAYFRNRAPLDDSGMPKDRFSAEMPDATLATLKIQPSEPRDSAVYFCASGLAHLQGSTDTQYFGPGTRLTVL.

The chain combines TRBV19 with TRBJ1-1; D ambiguous. Germline CDR1 reads LNHDA; CDR2 reads SQIVND (reference sequence). V was clipped by 6 bases and J by 2 bases, with 7 bases between them. This CDR3 is 12 amino acids long. The CDR3 loop reads CASRFLNTEAFF. The CDR3 bases are TGTGCCAGTAGGTTCTTAAACACTGAAGCTTTCTTT.

The chain has TRBV11-2 and TRBJ1-5; TRBD1 aligns across 7 bases. CDR3 size: 13 residues. The J segment lost 7 bases and the V segment lost 5 bases, leaving 5 bases of the junction unmatched. From germline, CDR1 is SGHAT and CDR2 FQNNGV. The CDR3 protein is CASSQTGQQPQHF. The CDR3 bases are TGTGCCAGCAGCCAGACAGGGCAGCAGCCCCAGCATTTT.

The chain recombines TRBV3-1 (or the pseudogene TRBV3-2) with TRBJ2-7, with D possibly TRBD1 on 5 matching bases. The CDR3 is 14 amino acids. Trimming cost V 2 bases and J 0 bases, with 8 bases left between them. CDR1 is LGHDT, CDR2 YNNKEL, per germline (reference sequence). CDR3 nucleotide sequence: TGTGCCAGCAGCCAACTTCAGGGCTCCTACGAGCAGTACTTC. Protein product: CASSQLQGSYEQYF.

This clone was seen only once. The chain combines TRBV7-9 with TRBJ2-5; 11 bases fit TRBD2. The V and J ends lost 4 bases and 2 bases, in that order; junction bases with no gene match: 9. The CDR3 contains 17 residues. Germline V CDR1 and CDR2: SEHNR, FQNEAQ (reference sequence). CDR3 in amino acids: CASSSSGTSGLQETQYF. CDR3 in DNA: TGTGCCAGCAGCTCCTCAGGGACTAGCGGTCTACAAGAGACCCAGTACTTC.